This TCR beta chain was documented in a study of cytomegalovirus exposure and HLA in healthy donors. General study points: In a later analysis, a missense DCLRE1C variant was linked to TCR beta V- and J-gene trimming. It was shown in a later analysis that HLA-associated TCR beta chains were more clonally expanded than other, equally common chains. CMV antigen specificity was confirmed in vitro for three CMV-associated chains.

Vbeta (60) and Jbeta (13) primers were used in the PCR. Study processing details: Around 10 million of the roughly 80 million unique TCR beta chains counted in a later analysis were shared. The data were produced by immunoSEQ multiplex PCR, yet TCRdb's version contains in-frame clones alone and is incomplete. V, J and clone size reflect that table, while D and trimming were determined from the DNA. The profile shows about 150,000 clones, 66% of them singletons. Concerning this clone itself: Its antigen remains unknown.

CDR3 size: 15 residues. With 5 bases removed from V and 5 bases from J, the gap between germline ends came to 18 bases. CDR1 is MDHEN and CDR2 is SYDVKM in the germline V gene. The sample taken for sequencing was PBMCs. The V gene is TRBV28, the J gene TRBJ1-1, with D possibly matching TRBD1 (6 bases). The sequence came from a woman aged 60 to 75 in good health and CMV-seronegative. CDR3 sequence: CASSAPQGWGTEAFF. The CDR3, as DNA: TGTGCCAGCAGTGCCCCTCAGGGGTGGGGTACTGAAGCTTTCTTT. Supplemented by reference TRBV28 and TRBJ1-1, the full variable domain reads DVKVTQSSRYLVKRTGEKVFLECVQDMDHENMFWYRQDPGLGLRLIYFSYDVKMKEKGDIPEGYSVSREKKERFSLILESASTNQTSMYLCASSAPQGWGTEAFFGQGTRLTVV.